This T cell receptor (beta chain) was profiled in a study of blood T cell repertoires in COVID-19 (dated by TCRdb to the early 2020s). General notes on the study: The collaborator samples originated in the United States, Italy and Spain and spanned the acute and convalescent phases of COVID-19. The sample metadata nearly always contained a de-identified subject ID, COVID-19 status, age in years and sex. Subjects who had been exposed to COVID-19, were actively infected with it, or had recovered from it provided the deeply sampled blood TCRbeta repertoires that made up the dataset. A freely available public database, intended as a resource for researchers studying the immune response to SARS-CoV-2, is where the repertoires were released. Samples were obtained from the ongoing ImmuneRACE study (first 160 participants) and from 1,000 to 1,500 subjects provided by 6 global collaborators. Where HLA class I and class II types were available, the types were taken from metadata supplied by the sample provider, not from assay-based typing. The material from the prospective study consisted of cDNA or gDNA derived from T cells, B-cell-depleted T cells, or PBMCs. The paper's findings and limits, for the study overall: Clinical and demographic metadata were provided uncurated, with the amount varying by source and participant.

Collaborating institutions collected whole blood in K2EDTA tubes following their own protocols. Collaborator samples were shipped for TCRbeta analysis as frozen whole blood, isolated PBMCs, or DNA extracted from either sample type. TCRbeta CDR3 regions were amplified from genomic DNA using the immunoSEQ Assay, a bias-controlled multiplex PCR. The study's own analysis went as follows. The number of nucleated cells in each sample was estimated from the amplification of reference gene primers within the assay. To quantify the absolute abundance of each unique TCRbeta CDR3 rearrangement, sequence reads were collapsed and filtered. For each sample, productive Simpson clonality was calculated as the square root of Simpson's diversity index across productive rearrangements. TCRdb took over this immuneACCESS table, retaining in-frame rearrangements with V and J assigned. Such tables are incomplete; in checked studies, under half of the missing clones stem from an unresolved V gene, and the remainder is unexplained. V and J calls and clone size are as listed in that table; D and trimming were resolved from the DNA. For this sample there are approximately 15,000 clones; 84% appear just once. Of the sample, roughly 32% is held by the ten largest clones.

Reading from cysteine to phenylalanine, the CDR3 counts 15 amino acids. Just the 45-base CDR3 DNA is kept, in frame starting at base 1. CDR1 and CDR2, looked up from the germline V gene, are MNHEY and SVGAGI. Ends trimmed: V by 6 bases, J by 10 bases; bases unmatched to a gene: 7. Of note for this clone: No cognate antigen has been identified for it. No per-base quality is available; no much larger clone lies one base away.

Sample: peripheral blood. This clonotype originated in a man aged 50 or older with active COVID-19. This chain is built from TRBV6-5 and TRBJ2-1; 15 central bases correspond to TRBD2. The DNA sequence is as follows: TGTGCCAGCAGCCTGGGACTAGCGGGAGGAAACGAGCAGTTCTTC. Its product reads: CASSLGLAGGNEQFF.